Below are 3 T cell receptor beta chains sequenced from a single sample in a study of blood T cell repertoires in COVID-19. Sequencing used immunoSEQ multiplex PCR; TCRdb keeps in-frame clones, though not all of them. The sample has 200,000 or so clones, roughly 85% seen once. The sample comprised peripheral blood. The receptor set was obtained from a human donor with active or convalescent COVID-19. The donor label of this sample is uncertain.

DNA of the CDR3: TGTGCCAGCAGTCAGGAGGGGGCTGATACGCAGTATTTT. It yields the protein CASSQEGADTQYF. V and J are TRBV12-3 or TRBV12-4 and TRBJ2-3, with TRBD1 as a possible D gene (7 bases). CDR3 length: 13 residues. Trimming shortened V by 5 bases and J by 6 bases, and 12 bases separated the two germline ends.

The genes are TRBV6-5 and TRBJ2-7, with 9 bases identical to TRBD2. Germline V gene sequence: CDR1 MNHEY, CDR2 SVGAGI. The CDR3 length is 15 residues. The junction had 8 bases not matched to a gene; V was cut back by 7 bases and J by 1 base. For the CDR3, the DNA is TGTGCCAGCACCCGAGCGGGGGGCATTTCCTACGAGCAGTACTTC. Its translation is CASTRAGGISYEQYF.

This clone was detected only once. The V and J genes are TRBV25-1 and TRBJ2-2; D is unclear. Germline CDR1 is MGHDK and CDR2 is SYGVNS. V dropped 4 bases and J dropped 5 bases, with 20 bases sitting between them. There are 17 residues in the CDR3. CDR3 nucleotides: TGTGCCAGCAGTGTAGCTTCGAAGGAACCAACGACCGGGGAGCTGTTTTTT. Amino acid sequence: CASSVASKEPTTGELFF.